This entry concerns a single TCR beta chain. The ends were cut back, 7 bases at V and 5 bases at J, with 12 bases in the middle. In germline, CDR1 is SGHDT, CDR2 YYEEEE. CDR3 length equals 12 residues. The data belong to a study of T cell changes during pregnancy in multiple sclerosis. TCRdb's copy holds only in-frame clones and misses some; the assay was immunoSEQ multiplex PCR. Seen here are some 47,000 clones, approximately 90% observed once, and the top ten hold under 2%. The material sequenced was peripheral blood, taken in the first trimester of pregnancy. The clonotype comes from a female donor with multiple sclerosis, enrolled in a pregnancy study. The chain uses TRBV5-6 and TRBJ2-5, with a weak D call TRBD2 (5 bases). CDR3 sequence reads: CASYRGFETQYF. The CDR3 DNA sequence: TGTGCCAGCTATCGGGGTTTTGAGACCCAGTACTTC.